Listed below are T cell receptor beta chains from one sample, sequenced in a study of breast tumors, draining lymph nodes, adjacent tissues. MiXCR was run by TCRdb on the multiplex PCR reads, yielding one entry per CDR3 protein. The data contain over 200,000 distinct CDR3 sequences, approximately 31% of them singletons. The sequenced sample was axillary lymph node tissue. Every receptor here comes from a female donor with breast cancer. Some clones in this sample may be carry-over from other donors' samples. CDR3s include the opening cysteine and the closing phenylalanine or tryptophan. D genes are given only for firm matches. Size is omitted from some rows. Given values are once, few, many or a class for expanded clones.

j_call v_call d_call clone_size cdr3_aa cdr3_nt
TRBJ1-6 TRBV29-1 - - CSVARGGNSPLHF TGCAGCGTAGCCAGGGGAGGGAATTCACCCCTCCACTTT
TRBJ1-2 TRBV5-1 - - CASSSPGTHGYTF TGCGCCAGCAGCTCTCCGGGGACCCATGGCTACACCTTC
TRBJ2-7 TRBV20-1 TRBD1 - CSARRTGEASEQYF TGCAGTGCCAGGCGGACAGGGGAGGCCTCCGAGCAGTACTTC
TRBJ1-2 TRBV20-1 - - CSASTGPRGYTF TGCAGCGCTAGTACGGGACCTAGGGGCTACACCTTC
TRBJ1-4 TRBV30 TRBD1 - CAWSAPGQGTNEKLFF TGTGCCTGGAGTGCCCCGGGACAGGGTACTAATGAAAAACTGTTTTTT
TRBJ1-1 TRBV2 - few CASRAQALGTEAFF TGTGCCAGCAGGGCTCAGGCCCTCGGGACTGAAGCTTTCTTT
TRBJ1-4 TRBV18 - - CASSRAIGGSEKLFF TGTGCCAGCTCCCGGGCCATAGGCGGGAGTGAAAAACTGTTTTTT
TRBJ1-5 TRBV20-1 - - CSAHRADNQPQHF TGCAGTGCTCACAGGGCAGACAATCAGCCCCAGCATTTT
TRBJ1-6 TRBV12-3/TRBV12-4 - - CASSWSGDQPLHF TGTGCCAGCAGTTGGTCCGGGGATCAGCCCCTCCACTTT
TRBJ2-2 TRBV9 - - CASSVAFF TGTGCCAGCAGCGTAGCGTTTTTT
TRBJ2-1 TRBV19 TRBD2 many CASSIQLAGGPNEQFF TGTGCCAGTAGTATTCAACTAGCGGGAGGGCCAAATGAGCAGTTCTTC
TRBJ1-5 TRBV18 - many CASSPSGGMGQPQHF TGTGCCAGCTCACCATCCGGCGGCATGGGCCAGCCCCAGCATTTT
TRBJ2-7 TRBV28 TRBD1 - CASSSQRQGGAYEQYF TGTGCCAGCAGTTCCCAGCGACAGGGGGGGGCATACGAGCAGTACTTC
TRBJ1-3 TRBV4-2 TRBD1 once CASSQGQGASGNTIYF TGTGCCAGCAGCCAAGGACAGGGGGCATCTGGAAACACCATATATTTT
TRBJ2-2 TRBV5-8 - many CASSPPGRAGSTGELFF TGTGCCAGCAGCCCCCCGGGGCGTGCGGGGTCCACCGGGGAGCTGTTTTTT
TRBJ2-6 TRBV4-2 - many CASSQDLGRVYSGANVLTF TGTGCCAGCAGCCAAGATCTCGGCAGGGTTTACTCGGGGGCCAACGTCCTGACTTTC
TRBJ2-2 TRBV19 - many CAGTPPRGGIGTGELFF TGTGCCGGTACTCCACCCCGGGGCGGGATAGGTACCGGGGAGCTGTTTTTT
TRBJ2-2 TRBV9 - many CASSVGSAARANTGELFF TGTGCCAGCAGCGTAGGATCAGCGGCCCGCGCGAACACCGGGGAGCTGTTTTTT
TRBJ2-1 TRBV11-2 - many CASRSIRKASHNEQFF TGTGCCAGCAGGTCCATCCGAAAAGCTTCCCACAATGAGCAGTTCTTC
TRBJ2-7 TRBV6-5 - many CASSAIAILYEQYF TGTGCCAGCAGCGCCATAGCGATCCTCTACGAGCAGTACTTC
TRBJ2-2 TRBV5-1 TRBD2 many CASSRDPSGINTGELFF TGCGCCAGCAGCCGAGACCCTAGCGGAATAAACACCGGGGAGCTGTTTTTT
TRBJ2-1 TRBV18 TRBD2 few CASSARGGRAGDEQFF TGTGCCAGCTCCGCCCGTGGCGGGAGGGCCGGGGATGAGCAGTTCTTC
TRBJ2-1 TRBV20-1 TRBD2 - CSARDLAGLTRSSHNEQFF TGCAGTGCTAGAGATCTGGCGGGACTAACACGGAGCTCCCACAATGAGCAGTTCTTC
TRBJ2-5 TRBV5-6 TRBD1 many CASSLQGVQETQYF TGTGCCAGCAGCTTGCAGGGGGTCCAAGAGACCCAGTACTTC
TRBJ2-7 TRBV30 TRBD1 many CAWTRGQGISNEQYF TGTGCCTGGACGAGGGGACAGGGGATTTCGAACGAGCAGTACTTC
TRBJ2-1 TRBV4-2 TRBD2 many CASSRGLDLSNEQFF TGTGCCAGCAGCCGGGGACTAGACCTTTCCAATGAGCAGTTCTTC
TRBJ1-1 TRBV7-2 - - CVSSLGVTLNTVAFF TGTGTCAGCAGCTTAGGTGTAACTTTGAACACTGTAGCTTTCTTT
TRBJ2-7 TRBV28 - many CASNPVEVGQGYEQYF TGTGCCAGCAACCCTGTGGAGGTCGGGCAAGGCTACGAGCAGTACTTC
TRBJ1-1 TRBV5-5 - - CASTLTGRTEAFF TGTGCCAGCACCCTTACAGGGCGGACTGAAGCTTTCTTT
TRBJ2-7 TRBV4-3 - many CASSQGLGSYEQYF TGCGCCAGCAGCCAAGGACTAGGCTCCTACGAGCAGTACTTC
TRBJ2-1 TRBV11-3 - many CASSFRGHNEQFF TGTGCCAGCAGCTTCAGGGGCCACAATGAGCAGTTCTTC
TRBJ2-5 TRBV3-1 TRBD2 many CASSLSSGQTQYF TGTGCCAGCAGCCTTTCTAGCGGGCAGACCCAGTACTTC
TRBJ2-3 TRBV4-1 - many CASSQQPTDTQYF TGCGCCAGCAGCCAACAGCCGACAGATACGCAGTATTTT
TRBJ2-3 TRBV7-6 TRBD2 - CASSLVAGGGTDTQYF TGTGCCAGCAGCCTGGTAGCGGGAGGGGGCACAGATACGCAGTATTTT
TRBJ2-4 TRBV19 TRBD1 many CASQKPSGGSENIQYF TGTGCCAGTCAAAAGCCGTCAGGGGGTTCGGAAAACATTCAGTACTTC
TRBJ1-6 TRBV7-9 TRBD1 - CASSDGDRANSPLHF TGTGCCAGCAGCGACGGGGACAGAGCTAATTCACCCCTCCACTTT
TRBJ1-6 TRBV7-2 - - CASSLSTGQPGAF TGCGCCAGCAGCTTAAGTACCGGACAGCCGGGGGCCTTT
TRBJ1-2 TRBV9 - - CASSVVWGQGKYGYTF TGTGCCAGCAGCGTCGTGTGGGGGCAGGGTAAATATGGCTACACCTTC
TRBJ1-4 TRBV10-3 - many CAISDGGRGAENEKLFF TGTGCCATCAGTGATGGGGGGCGCGGGGCTGAAAATGAAAAACTGTTTTTT
TRBJ2-2 TRBV18 - many CASSPQDSFGTGELFF TGTGCCAGCTCACCACAGGACAGTTTCGGAACCGGGGAGCTGTTTTTT
TRBJ1-4 TRBV9 TRBD1 many CASSRTGENEKLFF TGTGCCAGCAGCAGGACAGGGGAAAATGAAAAACTGTTTTTT
TRBJ2-7 TRBV11-2 - - CASSREKGVHEQYF TGTGCCAGCAGCCGCGAAAAGGGAGTCCACGAGCAGTACTTC
TRBJ1-1 TRBV30 - few CAWSPTPPEAFF TGTGCCTGGAGCCCCACTCCTCCTGAAGCTTTCTTT
TRBJ1-3 TRBV9 - many CASSPFGQRTSGNTIYF TGTGCCAGCAGCCCTTTCGGGCAGCGAACGTCTGGAAACACCATATATTTT
TRBJ1-1 TRBV12-3/TRBV12-4 - - CASSRTTNTEAFF TGTGCCAGCAGTCGGACAACCAACACTGAAGCTTTCTTT
TRBJ1-3 TRBV29-1 - once CSVQDLWRNTIYF TGCAGCGTTCAGGATTTGTGGAGAAACACCATATATTTT
TRBJ2-1 TRBV9 TRBD2 many CASSVVGLPSDEQFF TGTGCCAGCAGCGTAGTGGGACTACCTAGCGATGAGCAGTTCTTC
TRBJ2-2 TRBV6-2/TRBV6-3 TRBD2 many CASSRTSGRARTGELFF TGTGCCAGCAGCCGGACTAGCGGGAGGGCCCGGACCGGGGAGCTGTTTTTT
TRBJ1-5 TRBV11-2 - many CASSADRHGNQPQHF TGTGCCAGCAGCGCCGACAGGCACGGCAATCAGCCCCAGCATTTT
TRBJ2-7 TRBV4-1 - many CASSRTGEGREQYF TGCGCCAGCAGCCGAACAGGGGAGGGGCGCGAGCAGTACTTC
TRBJ2-1 TRBV6-2/TRBV6-3 TRBD1 few CASKDRVLNEQFF TGTGCCAGCAAGGACAGGGTCCTCAATGAGCAGTTCTTC
TRBJ1-2 TRBV5-8 TRBD1 many CASSYWTGGRGYTF TGTGCCAGCAGCTATTGGACAGGGGGAAGAGGCTACACCTTC
TRBJ2-1 TRBV20-1 TRBD2 many CSASPPGTRNEQFF TGCAGTGCTAGTCCTCCCGGGACTAGAAATGAGCAGTTCTTC
TRBJ1-3 TRBV6-5 TRBD1 - CAGSYSGQGMGGNTIYF TGTGCTGGCAGTTACTCCGGACAGGGGATGGGCGGAAACACCATATATTTT
TRBJ1-5 TRBV19 - many CASSMAGFNQPQHF TGTGCCAGTAGTATGGCAGGGTTCAATCAGCCCCAGCATTTT